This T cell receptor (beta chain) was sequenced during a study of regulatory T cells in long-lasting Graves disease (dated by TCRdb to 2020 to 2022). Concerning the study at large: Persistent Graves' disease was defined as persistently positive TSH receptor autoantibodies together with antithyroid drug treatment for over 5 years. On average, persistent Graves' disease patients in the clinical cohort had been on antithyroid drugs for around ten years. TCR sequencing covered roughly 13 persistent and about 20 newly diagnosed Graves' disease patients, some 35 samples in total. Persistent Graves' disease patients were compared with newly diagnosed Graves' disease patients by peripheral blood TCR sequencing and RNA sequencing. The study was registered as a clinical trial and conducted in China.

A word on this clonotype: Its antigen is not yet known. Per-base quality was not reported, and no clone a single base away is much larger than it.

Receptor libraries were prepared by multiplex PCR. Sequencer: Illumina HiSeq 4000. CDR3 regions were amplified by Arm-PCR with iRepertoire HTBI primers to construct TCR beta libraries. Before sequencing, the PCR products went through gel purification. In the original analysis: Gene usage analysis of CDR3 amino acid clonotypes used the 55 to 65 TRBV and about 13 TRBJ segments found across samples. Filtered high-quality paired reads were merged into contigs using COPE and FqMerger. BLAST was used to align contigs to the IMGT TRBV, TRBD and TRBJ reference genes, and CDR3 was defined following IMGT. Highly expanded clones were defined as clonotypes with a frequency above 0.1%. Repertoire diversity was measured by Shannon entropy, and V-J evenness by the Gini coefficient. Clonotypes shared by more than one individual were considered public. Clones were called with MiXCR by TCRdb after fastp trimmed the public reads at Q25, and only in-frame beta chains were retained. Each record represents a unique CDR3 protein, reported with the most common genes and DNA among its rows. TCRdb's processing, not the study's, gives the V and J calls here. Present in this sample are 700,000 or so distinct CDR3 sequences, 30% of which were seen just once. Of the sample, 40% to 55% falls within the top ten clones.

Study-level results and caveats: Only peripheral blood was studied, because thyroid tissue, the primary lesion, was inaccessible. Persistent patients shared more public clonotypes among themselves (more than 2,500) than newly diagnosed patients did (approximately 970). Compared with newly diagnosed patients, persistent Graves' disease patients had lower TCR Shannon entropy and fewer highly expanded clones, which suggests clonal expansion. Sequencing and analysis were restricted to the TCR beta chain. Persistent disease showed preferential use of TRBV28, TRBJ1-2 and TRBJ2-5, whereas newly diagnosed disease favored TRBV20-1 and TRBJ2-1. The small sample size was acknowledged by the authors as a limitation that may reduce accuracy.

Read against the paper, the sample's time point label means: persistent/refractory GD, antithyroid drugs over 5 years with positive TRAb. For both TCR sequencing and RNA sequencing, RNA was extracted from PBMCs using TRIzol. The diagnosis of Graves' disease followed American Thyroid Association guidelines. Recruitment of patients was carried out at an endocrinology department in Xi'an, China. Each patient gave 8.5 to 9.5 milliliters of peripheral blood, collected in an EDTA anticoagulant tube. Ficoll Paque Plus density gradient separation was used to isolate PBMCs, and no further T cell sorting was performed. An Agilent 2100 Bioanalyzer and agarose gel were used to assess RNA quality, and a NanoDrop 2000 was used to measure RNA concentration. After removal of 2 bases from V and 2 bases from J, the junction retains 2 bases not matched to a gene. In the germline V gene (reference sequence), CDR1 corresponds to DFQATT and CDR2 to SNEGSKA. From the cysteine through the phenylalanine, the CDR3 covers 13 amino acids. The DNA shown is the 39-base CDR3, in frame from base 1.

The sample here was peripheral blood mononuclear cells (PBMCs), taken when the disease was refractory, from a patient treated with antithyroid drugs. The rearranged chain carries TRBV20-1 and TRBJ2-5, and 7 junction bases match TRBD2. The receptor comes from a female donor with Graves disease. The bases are TGCAGTGCTAGAATTAGCGGGCAAGAGACCCAGTACTTC. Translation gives CSARISGQETQYF.